What follows are 2 T cell receptor beta chains derived from one specimen sequenced in a study of blood T cell repertoires in COVID-19. Clones were sequenced by immunoSEQ multiplex PCR, and TCRdb holds only the in-frame ones, with some missing. The data show 60,000 to 95,000 clones, approximately 79% seen once. The sample was peripheral blood. The receptors shown here come from a human donor with acute or convalescent COVID-19. The donor label of this sample is uncertain.

This clone came up once. V usage is TRBV7-2 and J usage is TRBJ2-5; D may be TRBD2 (7 bases). V was trimmed by 1 base and J by 5 bases, leaving 14 bases between them. The CDR3 consists of 15 residues. CDR1 SGHTA and CDR2 FQGNSA come from the germline V gene. CDR3 sequence (DNA): TGTGCCAGCAGCTTAGGCGGGGGCCCCCAGGAGACCCAGTACTTC. Its translation: CASSLGGGPQETQYF. The entire variable domain, with the rest obtained from reference TRBV7-2 and TRBJ2-5, is as follows: GAGVSQSPSNKVTEKGKDVELRCDPISGHTALYWYRQSLGQGLEFLIYFQGNSAPDKSGLPSDRFSAERTGGSVSTLTIQRTQQEDSAVYLCASSLGGGPQETQYFGPGTRLLVL.

The V call is TRBV28, the J call TRBJ2-5; 13 bases map to TRBD2. This CDR3 has 14 residues. Germline V CDR1 and CDR2: MDHEN, SYDVKM. J was trimmed by 4 bases and V by 8 bases; bases with no gene match: 4. CDR3 coding DNA: TGTGCCAGCGGGGGACTAGCGGGATTAGAGACCCAGTACTTC. Translated, it gives CASGGLAGLETQYF.